The clone carrying this T cell receptor (beta chain) showed up just a few times. This sample is part of a study of blood T cells in healthy people across ages. Next came a second PCR, run for about 7 to 12 cycles, which used a sample-barcoded 5' primer along with a J-beta primer mix. TCRdb re-called the 5' RACE reads through MiXCR, storing one row per CDR3 protein. This table holds 600,000 to 850,000 distinct CDR3 sequences, around 46% found once. The V gene's germline CDR1 is SGDLS and CDR2 YYNGEE. The CDR3 has 16 residues. Trimming removed 1 base from V and 6 bases from J, with 14 bases in between. Sequencing input: blood. The source is a woman in her sixties or seventies in good health. V and J are TRBV9 and TRBJ1-6; no firm D call. The CDR3 spells CASSVQAAKTNSPLHF. Here the CDR3 DNA reads TGTGCCAGCAGCGTACAGGCGGCTAAAACTAATTCACCCCTCCACTTT.